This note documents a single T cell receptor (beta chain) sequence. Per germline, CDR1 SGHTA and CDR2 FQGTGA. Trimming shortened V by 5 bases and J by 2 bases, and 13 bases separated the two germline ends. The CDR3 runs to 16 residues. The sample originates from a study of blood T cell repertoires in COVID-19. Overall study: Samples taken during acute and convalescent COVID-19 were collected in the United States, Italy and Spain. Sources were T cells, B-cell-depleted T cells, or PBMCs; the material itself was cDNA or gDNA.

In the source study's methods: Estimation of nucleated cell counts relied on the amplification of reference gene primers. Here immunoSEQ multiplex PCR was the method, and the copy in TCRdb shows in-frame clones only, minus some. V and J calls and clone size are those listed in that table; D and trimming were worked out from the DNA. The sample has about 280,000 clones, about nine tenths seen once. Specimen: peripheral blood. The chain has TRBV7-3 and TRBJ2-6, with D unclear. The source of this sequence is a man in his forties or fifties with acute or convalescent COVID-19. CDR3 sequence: CASSPALETGANVLTF. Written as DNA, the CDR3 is TGTGCCAGCAGCCCCGCCTTGGAGACTGGGGCCAACGTCCTGACTTTC.